One and the same sample provided the 6 T cell receptor beta chains below, sequenced in a study of beta chain features in type 1 diabetes. Whole-study findings and limits: Type 1 diabetes patients had moderately but significantly shorter TCRB CDR3s in all four CD4+ subsets.

These receptors' antigens are unknown. Every bit of the isolated RNA underwent reverse transcription, so sequencing read expressed TCRB transcripts. TCRdb keeps only in-frame clones here, not all; method: immunoSEQ multiplex PCR. The sample carries some 150,000 clones, about 13% recorded once. Sequenced: central memory CD4+ T cells from blood. These receptor sequences come from a man younger than 30 with type 1 diabetes.

In this sample, this clone turned up a few times. The chain links TRBV6-6 to TRBJ2-5; D gene ambiguous. CDR1 and CDR2 (germline): MNHNY, SVGAGI (reference sequence). This CDR3 spans 13 amino acids. Deletions cut 7 bases from V and 2 bases from J, with 11 bases between. CDR3 in DNA: TGTGCCAGCACCGCTAGGATTCAAGAGACCCAGTACTTC. This encodes CASTARIQETQYF.

The chain has TRBV5-6 and TRBJ2-1; D is perhaps TRBD2 (6 bases). CDR3 length: 12 amino acids. The V and J ends lost 4 bases and 10 bases respectively, with 12 bases between them. Per the germline V gene, CDR1 is SGHDT and CDR2 is YYEEEE. Here the CDR3 reads CASSARRDEQFF. In DNA form, the CDR3 reads TGTGCCAGCAGCGCCCGGAGGGACGAGCAGTTCTTC.

This rearrangement joins TRBV19 to TRBJ1-2, with D unresolved. Looked up from germline, CDR1 is LNHDA and CDR2 is SQIVND (reference sequence). The CDR3 is 14 amino acids. V was pared by 5 bases and J by 2 bases, with 12 bases between. The CDR3 reads CASSPTQRNYGYTF. The CDR3 nucleotides are TGTGCCAGTAGTCCTACGCAACGAAACTATGGCTACACCTTC.

This clone has more than one count but fewer than ten. V and J are TRBV2 and TRBJ2-7; TRBD2 might be the D (5 bases). This CDR3 comprises 15 residues. Germline values: CDR1 SNHLY, CDR2 FYNNEI. Trimming pared 5 bases from V and 0 bases from J, leaving 14 bases between. As DNA, the CDR3 is TGTGCCAGCAGTCGCCCCATCGGGGTCTCCTACGAGCAGTACTTC. The encoded protein is CASSRPIGVSYEQYF.

This clone was counted a few times. The same CDR3 also results from other DNA sequences found in this sample. The V call is TRBV5-1, the J call TRBJ2-3; D uncertain. Trimming removed 0 bases at V and 5 bases at J, with 4 bases between. The CDR3 sequence is 12 residues long. Germline CDR1 and CDR2: SGHRS and YFSETQ. The CDR3 protein is CASSLDRDTQYF. CDR3 nucleotide sequence: TGCGCCAGCAGCTTGGATAGAGATACGCAGTATTTT.

This clone appeared a few times. This chain links TRBV14 with TRBJ1-1; D is undetermined. Trimming removed 1 base at V and 1 base at J, with 4 bases between. The germline V gene has CDR1 SGHDN and CDR2 FVKESK. The CDR3 spans 13 residues. The CDR3 DNA follows: TGTGCCAGCAGCCAAGCAAAGAACACTGAAGCTTTCTTT. Translated: CASSQAKNTEAFF.